This is a list of T cell receptor beta chains from one sample in a study of OX40 agonist ivuxolimab in advanced cancers. The repertoire was sequenced with immunoSEQ multiplex PCR; TCRdb's copy has only in-frame clones and lacks some. Of over 50,000 clones listed, 88% are singletons. The input for sequencing was CD4+ or CD8+ T cells sorted from blood, taken in a trial of the OX40 agonist ivuxolimab. The receptors stem from an adult with an advanced solid tumor such as melanoma, head and neck, liver or kidney cancer. CDR3s include the opening cysteine and the closing phenylalanine or tryptophan. Fields, in order: CDR3 protein, CDR3 DNA, J gene, D gene, V gene, clone size. D genes are given only for firm matches. Clone size is not always given. Where it is, it says once, few, many or a class for expanded clones.

CDR3 protein: CASSYGSGMRETQYF; CDR3 DNA: TGTGCCAGCAGTTACGGCTCAGGGATGAGAGAGACCCAGTACTTC; J gene: TRBJ2-5; D gene: -; V gene: TRBV6-5; clone size: -
CDR3 protein: CASSQRDIWNEQFF; CDR3 DNA: TGTGCCAGCTCACAGCGGGACATTTGGAATGAGCAGTTCTTC; J gene: TRBJ2-1; D gene: -; V gene: TRBV18; clone size: -
CDR3 protein: CSALGTGFGANVLTF; CDR3 DNA: TGCAGCGCCCTTGGGACAGGGTTCGGGGCCAACGTCCTGACTTTC; J gene: TRBJ2-6; D gene: TRBD1; V gene: TRBV29-1; clone size: -
CDR3 protein: CSSLVSGRVDTQYF; CDR3 DNA: TGCAGCAGCCTCGTGAGCGGGAGAGTGGATACGCAGTATTTT; J gene: TRBJ2-3; D gene: TRBD2; V gene: TRBV29-1; clone size: -
CDR3 protein: CSVGVGVNEKLFF; CDR3 DNA: TGCAGCGTTGGAGTGGGTGTTAATGAAAAACTGTTTTTT; J gene: TRBJ1-4; D gene: -; V gene: TRBV29-1; clone size: -
CDR3 protein: CASSLEGGSNQPQHF; CDR3 DNA: TGCGCCAGCAGCTTGGAAGGGGGCAGTAATCAGCCCCAGCATTTT; J gene: TRBJ1-5; D gene: TRBD1; V gene: TRBV5-1; clone size: -
CDR3 protein: CASSRLGGQGTDTQYF; CDR3 DNA: TGTGCCAGCAGCCGCCTAGGCGGGCAGGGAACAGATACGCAGTATTTT; J gene: TRBJ2-3; D gene: -; V gene: TRBV7-2; clone size: -
CDR3 protein: CASSLLYSNQPQHF; CDR3 DNA: TGTGCCAGCAGCTTACTGTATAGCAATCAGCCCCAGCATTTT; J gene: TRBJ1-5; D gene: -; V gene: TRBV7-2; clone size: -
CDR3 protein: CASSLGQVADGELFF; CDR3 DNA: TGTGCCAGCAGCTTAGGACAGGTAGCGGACGGGGAGCTGTTTTTT; J gene: TRBJ2-2; D gene: -; V gene: TRBV11-2; clone size: -
CDR3 protein: CASSLGRTPSNEQFF; CDR3 DNA: TGTGCCAGCAGCTTGGGTCGGACTCCCTCCAATGAGCAGTTCTTC; J gene: TRBJ2-1; D gene: -; V gene: TRBV5-6; clone size: -
CDR3 protein: CAGQQGGSNTGELFF; CDR3 DNA: TGTGCCGGACAACAGGGGGGATCGAACACCGGGGAGCTGTTTTTT; J gene: TRBJ2-2; D gene: TRBD1; V gene: TRBV2; clone size: once
CDR3 protein: CASSLGLGGDRYGYTF; CDR3 DNA: TGTGCCAGCAGCTTAGGCTTAGGGGGGGACCGGTATGGCTACACCTTC; J gene: TRBJ1-2; D gene: -; V gene: TRBV7-9; clone size: -
CDR3 protein: CAISPSAGSNQPQHF; CDR3 DNA: TGTGCCATCAGTCCCTCAGCTGGTAGCAATCAGCCCCAGCATTTT; J gene: TRBJ1-5; D gene: -; V gene: TRBV10-3; clone size: -
CDR3 protein: CATSNGGGKGHGYTF; CDR3 DNA: TGTGCCACGTCCAACGGAGGGGGAAAAGGACATGGCTACACCTTC; J gene: TRBJ1-2; D gene: -; V gene: TRBV6-6; clone size: -
CDR3 protein: CASSPPERRYGYTF; CDR3 DNA: TGTGCCAGCTCACCTCCGGAACGTCGCTATGGCTACACCTTC; J gene: TRBJ1-2; D gene: -; V gene: TRBV18; clone size: -
CDR3 protein: CASSTLGDTQYF; CDR3 DNA: TGTGCCAGCAGTACATTAGGAGATACGCAGTATTTT; J gene: TRBJ2-3; D gene: -; V gene: TRBV6-5; clone size: -
CDR3 protein: CASSPLAGESSYNEQFF; CDR3 DNA: TGTGCCAGCAGTCCTTTAGCGGGGGAGAGCTCCTACAATGAGCAGTTCTTC; J gene: TRBJ2-1; D gene: TRBD2; V gene: TRBV25-1; clone size: -
CDR3 protein: CASSLQNTGRTEAFF; CDR3 DNA: TGTGCCAGCAGTCTACAGAACACAGGGAGAACTGAAGCTTTCTTT; J gene: TRBJ1-1; D gene: -; V gene: TRBV28; clone size: -
CDR3 protein: CASSFQSSGNTIYF; CDR3 DNA: TGTGCCAGCAGCTTCCAAAGCTCTGGAAACACCATATATTTT; J gene: TRBJ1-3; D gene: -; V gene: TRBV5-5; clone size: -
CDR3 protein: CASRWDGYTF; CDR3 DNA: TGTGCCAGCAGATGGGATGGCTACACCTTC; J gene: TRBJ1-2; D gene: -; V gene: TRBV6-6; clone size: -
CDR3 protein: CASGLQVGETQYF; CDR3 DNA: TGTGCTAGTGGTCTGCAAGTGGGAGAGACCCAGTACTTC; J gene: TRBJ2-5; D gene: -; V gene: TRBV12-5; clone size: once
CDR3 protein: CASSLSQGSGEKLFF; CDR3 DNA: TGTGCCAGCAGTTTATCCCAGGGGAGTGGAGAAAAACTGTTTTTT; J gene: TRBJ1-4; D gene: -; V gene: TRBV28; clone size: -
CDR3 protein: CASSYTGTYYGYTF; CDR3 DNA: TGTGCCAGCAGTTATACCGGGACCTACTATGGCTACACCTTC; J gene: TRBJ1-2; D gene: -; V gene: TRBV6-6; clone size: once
CDR3 protein: CAISESEGMGQPQHF; CDR3 DNA: TGTGCCATCAGTGAGTCGGAGGGAATGGGTCAGCCCCAGCATTTT; J gene: TRBJ1-5; D gene: -; V gene: TRBV10-3; clone size: -
CDR3 protein: CASSPGQGDNSPLHF; CDR3 DNA: TGTGCCAGCAGTCCCGGACAGGGTGATAATTCACCCCTCCACTTT; J gene: TRBJ1-6; D gene: TRBD1; V gene: TRBV28; clone size: -
CDR3 protein: CASSATGSGNTIYF; CDR3 DNA: TGTGCCAGCAGCGCTACAGGGTCTGGAAACACCATATATTTT; J gene: TRBJ1-3; D gene: -; V gene: TRBV9; clone size: -